This TCR beta chain was sequenced in a study of T cell responses to AZD1222 COVID-19 vaccine. Study outcomes and limitations: Donors were largely white British and mainly female; clonal diversity was possibly underestimated.

Data came from immunoSEQ multiplex PCR; TCRdb stores just in-frame clones and leaves some out. This table has roughly 140,000 clones, around 89% appearing once. The germline V and J ends were trimmed by 4 bases and 1 base, with 16 bases remaining between them. Germline CDR1 and CDR2: LGHDT and YNNKEL (reference sequence). The CDR3 is made up of 16 amino acids. Details on this clone: What it binds is unknown.

This sample comprised peripheral blood, obtained on day 0 of AZD1222 vaccination. This sequence joins TRBV3-1 (or the pseudogene TRBV3-2) and TRBJ2-5; D tentatively reads TRBD1 or TRBD2 (5 bases each). This TCR was sampled from an adult in good health. The CDR3 DNA reads as TGTGCCAGCAGCCCATTTCTAACGGGACCCCAAGAGACCCAGTACTTC. Translated: CASSPFLTGPQETQYF.